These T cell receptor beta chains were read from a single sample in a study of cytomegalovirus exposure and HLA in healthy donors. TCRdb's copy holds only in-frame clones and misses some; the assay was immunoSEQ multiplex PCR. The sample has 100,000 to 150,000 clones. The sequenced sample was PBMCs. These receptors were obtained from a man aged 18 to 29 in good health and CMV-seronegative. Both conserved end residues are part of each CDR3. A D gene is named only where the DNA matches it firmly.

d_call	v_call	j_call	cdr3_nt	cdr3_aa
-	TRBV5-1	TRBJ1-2	TGCGCCAGCAGCTTGACGTCAGGGGCTGGCTACACCTTC	CASSLTSGAGYTF
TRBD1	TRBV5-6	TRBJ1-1	TGTGCCAGCAGCACGGGACAGCTGAACACTGAAGCTTTCTTT	CASSTGQLNTEAFF
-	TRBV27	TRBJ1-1	TGTGCCAGCAGTTTCGGCTCAGGGGCTGAAGCTTTCTTT	CASSFGSGAEAFF
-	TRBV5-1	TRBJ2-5	TGCGCCAGCAGCTTGAGTCTAGCAAAAGAGACCCAGTACTTC	CASSLSLAKETQYF
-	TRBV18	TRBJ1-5	TGTGCCAGCTCATCGACAAATAGCAATCAGCCCCAGCATTTT	CASSSTNSNQPQHF
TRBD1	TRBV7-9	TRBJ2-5	TGTGTCAGCAGCCTGGGACAGGGGCAAGAGACCCAGTACTTC	CVSSLGQGQETQYF
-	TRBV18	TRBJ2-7	TGTGCCAGCTCACCAGGGTGGAGGGAGACGGGCGAGCAGTACTTC	CASSPGWRETGEQYF
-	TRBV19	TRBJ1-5	TGTGCCAGTAGGACTGCCTCAAGGGCAGGGCATCAGCCCCAGCATTTT	CASRTASRAGHQPQHF
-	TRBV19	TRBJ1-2	TGTGCCAGTAGTATAGGAGGCGGCAGAGAGGGCTACACCTTC	CASSIGGGREGYTF
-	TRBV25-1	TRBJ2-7	TGTGCCAGCAGAGACGGGAGCTCCTACGAGCAGTACTTC	CASRDGSSYEQYF
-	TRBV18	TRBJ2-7	TGTGCCAGCTCACCGCTGAGTTCCCACGAGCAGTACTTC	CASSPLSSHEQYF
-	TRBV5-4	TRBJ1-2	TGTGCCAGCAGCCAATACGGGGGGTATGGCTACACCTTC	CASSQYGGYGYTF
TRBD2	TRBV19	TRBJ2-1	TGTGCCAGCTCTGCGGCTATGGGAGGGCGGGCCAATGAGCAGTTCTTC	CASSAAMGGRANEQFF
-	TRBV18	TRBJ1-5	TGTGCCAGCTCACCCAGTCCGATCCCCCAGCATTTT	CASSPSPIPQHF
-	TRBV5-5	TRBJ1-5	TGTGCCAGCAGCCCCGGGGGGAGCAATCAGCCCCAGCATTTT	CASSPGGSNQPQHF
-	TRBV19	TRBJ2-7	TGTGCCAGTAGTATAGATCACCGGGATTACGAGCAGTACTTC	CASSIDHRDYEQYF
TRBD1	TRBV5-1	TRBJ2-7	TGCGCCAGCAGCTCAGGGGGAAGGGACGAGCAGTACTTC	CASSSGGRDEQYF